These T cell receptor beta chains were read from a single sample in a study of blood T cell repertoires in COVID-19. Some clones are missing from TCRdb's copy, which holds only in-frame ones; the method was immunoSEQ multiplex PCR. This sample has 55,000 to 70,000 clones, with 91% found just once. The source material was peripheral blood. These TCRs come from a man aged 55 to 70 with acute or convalescent COVID-19. CDR3s include the opening cysteine and the closing phenylalanine or tryptophan. The D gene is left open where the match is weak. A clone size is listed for some rows: how often the clone was seen (once, few, many), or a class if it is expanded.

clone_size: -
d_call: TRBD1
j_call: TRBJ1-2
v_call: TRBV7-2
cdr3_nt: TGTGCCAGCAGCCCCCGGACAGGGACTAACTATGGCTACACCTTC
cdr3_aa: CASSPRTGTNYGYTF

clone_size: -
d_call: TRBD2
j_call: TRBJ2-3
v_call: TRBV5-1
cdr3_nt: TGCGCCAGCAGCTTGGAGGTTAGCGGGATTCGCGATACGCAGTATTTT
cdr3_aa: CASSLEVSGIRDTQYF

clone_size: -
d_call: -
j_call: TRBJ1-5
v_call: TRBV7-2
cdr3_nt: TGTGCCAGCAGCTCAGAGAGCGGCGATCAGCCCCAGCATTTT
cdr3_aa: CASSSESGDQPQHF

clone_size: -
d_call: TRBD2
j_call: TRBJ2-3
v_call: TRBV5-4
cdr3_nt: TGTGCCAGCAGCTTCCAGCGGGAGGCCTATTTTAGCACAGATACGCAGTATTTT
cdr3_aa: CASSFQREAYFSTDTQYF

clone_size: -
d_call: TRBD2
j_call: TRBJ2-7
v_call: TRBV28
cdr3_nt: TGTGCCAGCAGCCTCCCCCTAGCGGGAGGTACCCACGAGCAGTACTTC
cdr3_aa: CASSLPLAGGTHEQYF

clone_size: -
d_call: -
j_call: TRBJ2-7
v_call: TRBV29-1
cdr3_nt: TGCAGCACCGACCCGGGGTCGGACTTC
cdr3_aa: CSTDPGSDF

clone_size: few
d_call: -
j_call: TRBJ2-3
v_call: TRBV18
cdr3_nt: TGTGCCAGCTCACTGACTGCTCCGGGACTCACAGATACGCAGTATTTT
cdr3_aa: CASSLTAPGLTDTQYF

clone_size: -
d_call: TRBD1
j_call: TRBJ2-1
v_call: TRBV19
cdr3_nt: TGTGCCAGTAGTACTCCTGACAGGGGTTCCTACAATGAGCAGTTCTTC
cdr3_aa: CASSTPDRGSYNEQFF

clone_size: -
d_call: TRBD2
j_call: TRBJ2-1
v_call: TRBV7-6
cdr3_nt: TGTGCCAGCAGCCCCAGAACGGCTAGCGGGAGGGAGTCCTACAATGAGCAGTTCTTC
cdr3_aa: CASSPRTASGRESYNEQFF

clone_size: -
d_call: -
j_call: TRBJ2-1
v_call: TRBV23-1
cdr3_nt: TGCGCCAGCAGTCAATGGAGTTGGCAGAACTCCTACAATGAGCAGTTCTTC
cdr3_aa: CASSQWSWQNSYNEQFF

clone_size: -
d_call: TRBD1
j_call: TRBJ1-2
v_call: TRBV4-2
cdr3_nt: TGTGCCAGCAGCCCTCAGGAGGGGGCCGTAGGAGGCTACACCTTC
cdr3_aa: CASSPQEGAVGGYTF

clone_size: -
d_call: -
j_call: TRBJ1-2
v_call: TRBV5-1
cdr3_nt: TGCGCCAGCAGCTTGACGGACAGCAATGTGGGTGGCTACACCTTC
cdr3_aa: CASSLTDSNVGGYTF

clone_size: -
d_call: -
j_call: TRBJ2-7
v_call: TRBV7-3
cdr3_nt: TGTGCCAGCAGCCTGGATATCGCGGGACCATCCTACGAGCAGTACTTC
cdr3_aa: CASSLDIAGPSYEQYF

clone_size: -
d_call: -
j_call: TRBJ1-4
v_call: TRBV5-1
cdr3_nt: TGCGCCAGCAGCTTTGGTGCGAGGGAGTCCCAGGAAAAACTGTTTTTT
cdr3_aa: CASSFGARESQEKLFF

clone_size: -
d_call: TRBD1
j_call: TRBJ1-2
v_call: TRBV2
cdr3_nt: TGTGCCAGCAGTGAGATAACAGGGGGCGCCCGGGGCTACACCTTC
cdr3_aa: CASSEITGGARGYTF

clone_size: -
d_call: -
j_call: TRBJ1-2
v_call: TRBV7-8
cdr3_nt: TGTGCCAGCAGCACTGAACAGGGTCATGGCTACACCTTC
cdr3_aa: CASSTEQGHGYTF

clone_size: -
d_call: TRBD1
j_call: TRBJ2-7
v_call: TRBV27
cdr3_nt: TGTGCCAGCAGTTTAAAGCCGGGACAGGGGTACGAGCAGTACTTC
cdr3_aa: CASSLKPGQGYEQYF

clone_size: -
d_call: TRBD1
j_call: TRBJ1-6
v_call: TRBV9
cdr3_nt: TGTGCCAGCAGCGAATCCGGGACAGAGAATTCACCCCTCCACTTT
cdr3_aa: CASSESGTENSPLHF

clone_size: -
d_call: -
j_call: TRBJ2-1
v_call: TRBV3-1/TRBV3-2
cdr3_nt: TGTGCCAGCAGCTCAGATGAGCAGTTCTTC
cdr3_aa: CASSSDEQFF

clone_size: -
d_call: -
j_call: TRBJ1-1
v_call: TRBV28
cdr3_nt: TGTGCCAGCATCAAACAGGGTAAGAACACTGAAGCTTTCTTT
cdr3_aa: CASIKQGKNTEAFF

clone_size: once
d_call: -
j_call: TRBJ1-5
v_call: TRBV7-2
cdr3_nt: TGTGCCAGCAGCTTAGTACTTGGAGGGTCGGGCAATCAGCCCCAGCATTTT
cdr3_aa: CASSLVLGGSGNQPQHF

clone_size: -
d_call: TRBD2
j_call: TRBJ2-2
v_call: TRBV24-1
cdr3_nt: TGTGCCACCAGTGATTCGGGACTAGCGGGAGCGGGCACCGGGGAGCTGTTTTTT
cdr3_aa: CATSDSGLAGAGTGELFF

clone_size: -
d_call: TRBD1
j_call: TRBJ1-6
v_call: TRBV14
cdr3_nt: TGTGCCAGCAGCCCGAGACAGGGGGCGGTTCATAATTCACCCCTCCACTTT
cdr3_aa: CASSPRQGAVHNSPLHF

clone_size: -
d_call: -
j_call: TRBJ1-1
v_call: TRBV18
cdr3_nt: TGTGCCAGCTCACCACCAGTCGAGATGAACACTGAAGCTTTCTTT
cdr3_aa: CASSPPVEMNTEAFF

clone_size: -
d_call: -
j_call: TRBJ1-1
v_call: TRBV28
cdr3_nt: TGTGCCAGCAGTTCCCTCCTACAGGGTTGGACTGAAGCTTTCTTT
cdr3_aa: CASSSLLQGWTEAFF

clone_size: -
d_call: -
j_call: TRBJ1-2
v_call: TRBV28
cdr3_nt: TGTGCCAGCAGTTTATTAGTTGGAGAGAATGGCTACACCTTC
cdr3_aa: CASSLLVGENGYTF

clone_size: few
d_call: -
j_call: TRBJ2-5
v_call: TRBV6-2/TRBV6-3
cdr3_nt: TGTGCCAGCAGTCCCCCAGCGGCGCAAGAGACCCAGTACTTC
cdr3_aa: CASSPPAAQETQYF

clone_size: -
d_call: TRBD2
j_call: TRBJ2-7
v_call: TRBV20-1
cdr3_nt: TGCAGTGCTAGTGGTAGACTAGCGGGAGCGGGGGAGCAGTACTTC
cdr3_aa: CSASGRLAGAGEQYF

clone_size: once
d_call: -
j_call: TRBJ1-1
v_call: TRBV11-2
cdr3_nt: TGTGCCAGCAGCTTAGATCGGGACACTGAAGCTTTCTTT
cdr3_aa: CASSLDRDTEAFF

clone_size: -
d_call: -
j_call: TRBJ2-7
v_call: TRBV2
cdr3_nt: TGTGCCAGCAGTGCGGCCCGGGCGGGGGAGCAGTACTTC
cdr3_aa: CASSAARAGEQYF

clone_size: -
d_call: -
j_call: TRBJ1-3
v_call: TRBV9
cdr3_nt: TGTGCCAGCAGCGTGTTCCACTCTGGAAACACCATATATTTT
cdr3_aa: CASSVFHSGNTIYF

clone_size: -
d_call: TRBD2
j_call: TRBJ2-3
v_call: TRBV28
cdr3_nt: TGTGCCAGCAGGGGGAAAAGCGGGAGAAGCCCAGATACGCAGTATTTT
cdr3_aa: CASRGKSGRSPDTQYF

clone_size: -
d_call: -
j_call: TRBJ2-2
v_call: TRBV11-3
cdr3_nt: TGTGCCAGCAGCTTACAGACAGCAACGAACACCGGGGAGCTGTTTTTT
cdr3_aa: CASSLQTATNTGELFF

clone_size: -
d_call: -
j_call: TRBJ2-1
v_call: TRBV7-3
cdr3_nt: TGTGCCAGCAGCTTAACTCTAAACAATGAGCAGTTCTTC
cdr3_aa: CASSLTLNNEQFF

clone_size: -
d_call: TRBD1
j_call: TRBJ1-4
v_call: TRBV28
cdr3_nt: TGTGCCAGCAGACAGGGGGCACGGGCTAATGAAAAACTGTTTTTT
cdr3_aa: CASRQGARANEKLFF

clone_size: -
d_call: -
j_call: TRBJ2-1
v_call: TRBV6-2/TRBV6-3
cdr3_nt: TGTGCCAGCAGTTACCCAGGGGGGACTAGGGAGCAGTTCTTC
cdr3_aa: CASSYPGGTREQFF

clone_size: few
d_call: TRBD2
j_call: TRBJ2-3
v_call: TRBV28
cdr3_nt: TGTGCCAGCAGCTCAAGACTAGCGGGATTCACAGATACGCAGTATTTT
cdr3_aa: CASSSRLAGFTDTQYF

clone_size: -
d_call: TRBD2
j_call: TRBJ2-1
v_call: TRBV6-6
cdr3_nt: TGTGCCAGCAGTTACGGGACTAGCGGCACGAATGAGCAGTTCTTC
cdr3_aa: CASSYGTSGTNEQFF

clone_size: -
d_call: TRBD1
j_call: TRBJ1-2
v_call: TRBV27
cdr3_nt: TGTGCCAGCAGCCGTAGACAGGGGATGAACTATGGCTACACCTTC
cdr3_aa: CASSRRQGMNYGYTF

clone_size: -
d_call: TRBD1
j_call: TRBJ1-1
v_call: TRBV18
cdr3_nt: TGTGCCAGCTCGCCGAGACAGGGGGCCTCCATGAACACTGAAGCTTTCTTT
cdr3_aa: CASSPRQGASMNTEAFF

clone_size: -
d_call: -
j_call: TRBJ1-2
v_call: TRBV12-3/TRBV12-4
cdr3_nt: TGTGCCAGCAGTTTTTCCAGGGGCTATGGCTACACCTTC
cdr3_aa: CASSFSRGYGYTF

clone_size: -
d_call: TRBD2
j_call: TRBJ2-1
v_call: TRBV30
cdr3_nt: TGTGCCTGGAGTGCACATTCTAGCGGGGCCGACAATGAGCAGTTCTTC
cdr3_aa: CAWSAHSSGADNEQFF

clone_size: -
d_call: TRBD1
j_call: TRBJ1-6
v_call: TRBV7-9
cdr3_nt: TGTGCCAGCAGCCCAGACAGGGACTTTAATTCACCCCTCCACTTT
cdr3_aa: CASSPDRDFNSPLHF

clone_size: -
d_call: -
j_call: TRBJ2-6
v_call: TRBV6-2/TRBV6-3
cdr3_nt: TGTGCCAGCAGCCAGGAGGTCTCTGGGGCCAACGTCCTGACTTTC
cdr3_aa: CASSQEVSGANVLTF